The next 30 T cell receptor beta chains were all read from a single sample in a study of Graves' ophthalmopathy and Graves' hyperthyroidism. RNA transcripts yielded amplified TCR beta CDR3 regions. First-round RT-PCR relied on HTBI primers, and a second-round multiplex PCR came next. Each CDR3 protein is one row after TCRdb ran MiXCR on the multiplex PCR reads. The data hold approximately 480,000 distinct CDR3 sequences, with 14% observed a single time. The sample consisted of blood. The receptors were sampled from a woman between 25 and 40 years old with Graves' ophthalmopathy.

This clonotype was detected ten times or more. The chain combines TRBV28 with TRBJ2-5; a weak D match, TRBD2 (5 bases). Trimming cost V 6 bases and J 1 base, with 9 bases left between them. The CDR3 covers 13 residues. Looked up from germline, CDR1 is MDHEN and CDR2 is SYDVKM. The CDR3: CASSGVRQETQYF. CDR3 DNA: TGTGCCAGCAGCGGGGTTCGCCAAGAGACCCAGTACTTC.

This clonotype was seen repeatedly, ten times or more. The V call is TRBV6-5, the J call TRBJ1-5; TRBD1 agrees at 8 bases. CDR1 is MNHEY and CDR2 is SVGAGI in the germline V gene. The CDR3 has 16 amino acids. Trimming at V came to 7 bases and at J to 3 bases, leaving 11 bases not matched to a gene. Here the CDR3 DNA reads TGTGCCAGCAACGACCTTGGGACAGGAACCAATCAGCCCCAGCATTTT. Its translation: CASNDLGTGTNQPQHF.

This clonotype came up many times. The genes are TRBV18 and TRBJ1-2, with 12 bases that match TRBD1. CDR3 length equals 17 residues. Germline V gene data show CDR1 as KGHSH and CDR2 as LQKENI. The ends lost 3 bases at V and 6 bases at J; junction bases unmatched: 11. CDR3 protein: CASSPTTGTGGDHGYTF. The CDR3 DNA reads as TGTGCCAGCTCACCGACAACCGGGACAGGGGGCGACCATGGCTACACCTTC.

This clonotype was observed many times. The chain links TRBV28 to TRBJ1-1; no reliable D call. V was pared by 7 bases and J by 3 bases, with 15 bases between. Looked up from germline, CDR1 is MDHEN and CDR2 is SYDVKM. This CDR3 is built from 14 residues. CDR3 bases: TGTGCCAGCATTGAGGCGACGATCTACACTGAAGCTTTCTTT. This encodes CASIEATIYTEAFF.

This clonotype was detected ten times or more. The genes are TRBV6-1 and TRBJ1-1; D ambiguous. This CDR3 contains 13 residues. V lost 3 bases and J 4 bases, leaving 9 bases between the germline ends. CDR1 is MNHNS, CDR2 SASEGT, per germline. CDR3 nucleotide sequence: TGTGCCAGCAGTGACAGGTTTGCCACTGAAGCTTTCTTT. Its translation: CASSDRFATEAFF.

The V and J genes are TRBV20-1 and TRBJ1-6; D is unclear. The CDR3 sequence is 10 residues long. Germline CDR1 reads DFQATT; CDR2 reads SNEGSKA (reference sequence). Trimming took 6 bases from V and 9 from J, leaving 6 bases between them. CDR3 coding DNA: TGCAGTGCAACAACTTCACCCCTCCACTTT. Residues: CSATTSPLHF.

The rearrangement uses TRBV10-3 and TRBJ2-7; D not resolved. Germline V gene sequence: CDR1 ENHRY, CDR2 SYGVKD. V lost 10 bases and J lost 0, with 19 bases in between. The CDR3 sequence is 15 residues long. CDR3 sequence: CATKSDGPSSYEQYF. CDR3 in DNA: TGTGCCACCAAGTCGGACGGACCGAGCTCCTACGAGCAGTACTTC.

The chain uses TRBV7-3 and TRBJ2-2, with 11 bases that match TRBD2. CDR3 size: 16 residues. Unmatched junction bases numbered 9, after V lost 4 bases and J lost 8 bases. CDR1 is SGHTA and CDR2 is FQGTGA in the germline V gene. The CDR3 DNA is TGTGCCAGCAGCTCATTACTAGCGGGAGATGCTGGGGAGCTGTTTTTT. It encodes CASSSLLAGDAGELFF.

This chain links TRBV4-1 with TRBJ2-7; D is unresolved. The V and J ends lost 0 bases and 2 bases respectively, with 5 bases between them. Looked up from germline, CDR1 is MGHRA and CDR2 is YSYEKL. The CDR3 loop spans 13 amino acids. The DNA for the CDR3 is TGCGCCAGCAGCCAAGAGGGGACCTACGAGCAGTACTTC. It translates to CASSQEGTYEQYF.

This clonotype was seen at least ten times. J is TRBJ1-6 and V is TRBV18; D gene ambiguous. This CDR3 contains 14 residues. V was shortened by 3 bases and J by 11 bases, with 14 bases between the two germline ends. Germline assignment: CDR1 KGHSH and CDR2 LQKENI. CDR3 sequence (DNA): TGTGCCAGCTCACCTCCCGGGGAGGGTCCACCCCTCCACTTT. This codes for CASSPPGEGPPLHF.

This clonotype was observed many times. The CDR3 reads CASLRGDGDEQYF. The CDR3 DNA reads TGTGCCAGCTTGAGGGGAGACGGGGACGAGCAGTACTTC. The rearrangement links TRBV28 to TRBJ2-7; TRBD1 or TRBD2 may be the D gene (5 bases each). Trimming left V 8 bases short and J 5 bases short, with 16 bases between. There are 13 residues in the CDR3. Looked up from germline, CDR1 is MDHEN and CDR2 is SYDVKM.

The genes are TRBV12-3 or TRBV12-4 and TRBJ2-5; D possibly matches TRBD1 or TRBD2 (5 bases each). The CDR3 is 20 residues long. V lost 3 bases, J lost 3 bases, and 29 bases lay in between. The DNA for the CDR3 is TGTGCCAGCAGTTTGGGGCCTACTAGTCGCGGTATTTGGGGAAAAGAGACCCAGTACTTC. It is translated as CASSLGPTSRGIWGKETQYF.

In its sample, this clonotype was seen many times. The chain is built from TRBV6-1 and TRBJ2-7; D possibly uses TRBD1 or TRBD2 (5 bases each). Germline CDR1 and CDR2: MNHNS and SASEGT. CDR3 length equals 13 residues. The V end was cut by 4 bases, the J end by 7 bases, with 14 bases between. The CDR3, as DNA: TGTGCCAGCAGTGGGGACCGTGCGTCTGAGCAGTACTTC. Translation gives CASSGDRASEQYF.

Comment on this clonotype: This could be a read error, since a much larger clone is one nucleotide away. The CDR3 DNA reads TGTGCCAGCAGCATCCCGGCCCCTTCCTACGAGCAGTACTTC. It yields the protein CASSIPAPSYEQYF. V and J are TRBV7-8 and TRBJ2-7; unclear D gene. Trimming left V 5 bases short and J 1 base short, with 12 bases between. CDR1 SGHVS and CDR2 FQNEAQ come from the germline V gene. CDR3 size: 14 residues.

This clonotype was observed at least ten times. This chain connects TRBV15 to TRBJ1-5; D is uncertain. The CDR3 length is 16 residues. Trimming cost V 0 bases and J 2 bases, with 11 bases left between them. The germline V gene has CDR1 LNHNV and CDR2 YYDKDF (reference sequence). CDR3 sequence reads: CATSRDPRGGNQPQHF. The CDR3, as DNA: TGTGCCACCAGCAGAGATCCCCGGGGAGGCAATCAGCCCCAGCATTTT.

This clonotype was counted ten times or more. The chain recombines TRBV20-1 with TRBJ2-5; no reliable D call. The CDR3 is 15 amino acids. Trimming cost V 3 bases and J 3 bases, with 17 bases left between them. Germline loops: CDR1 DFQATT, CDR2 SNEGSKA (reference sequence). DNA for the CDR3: TGCAGTGCTAGCCCCCAAGAATCTGGCGAAGAGACCCAGTACTTC. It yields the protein CSASPQESGEETQYF.

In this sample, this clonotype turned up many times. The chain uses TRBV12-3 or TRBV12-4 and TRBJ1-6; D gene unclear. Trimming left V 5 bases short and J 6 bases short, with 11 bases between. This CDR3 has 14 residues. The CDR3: CASSPLGFNSPLHF. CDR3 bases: TGTGCCAGCAGTCCTCTTGGGTTTAATTCACCCCTCCACTTT.

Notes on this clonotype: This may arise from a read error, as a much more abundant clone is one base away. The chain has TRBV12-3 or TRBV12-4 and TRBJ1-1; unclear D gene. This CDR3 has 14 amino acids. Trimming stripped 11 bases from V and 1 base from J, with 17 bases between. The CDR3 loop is CACTWVNENTEAFF. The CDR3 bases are TGTGCCTGCACTTGGGTTAACGAGAACACTGAAGCTTTCTTT.

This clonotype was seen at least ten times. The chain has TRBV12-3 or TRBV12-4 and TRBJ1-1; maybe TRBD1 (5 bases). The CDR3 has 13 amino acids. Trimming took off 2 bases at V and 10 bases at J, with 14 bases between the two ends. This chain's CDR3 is CASSLSDLGTAFF. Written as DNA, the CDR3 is TGTGCCAGCAGTTTATCGGATCTAGGGACAGCTTTCTTT.

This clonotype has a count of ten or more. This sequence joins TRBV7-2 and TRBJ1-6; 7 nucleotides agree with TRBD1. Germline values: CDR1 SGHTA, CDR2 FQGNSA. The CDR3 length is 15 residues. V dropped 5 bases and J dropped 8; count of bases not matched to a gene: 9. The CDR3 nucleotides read TGTGCCAGCAGCACCCGACAGGGACGGGATTCACCCCTCCACTTT. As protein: CASSTRQGRDSPLHF.

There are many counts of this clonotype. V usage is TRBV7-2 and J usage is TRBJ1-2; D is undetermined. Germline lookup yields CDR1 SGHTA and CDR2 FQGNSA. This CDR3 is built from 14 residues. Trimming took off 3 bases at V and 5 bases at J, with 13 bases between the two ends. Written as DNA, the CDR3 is TGTGCCAGCAGCTTTATTAGCAGGAATTATGGCTACACCTTC. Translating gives CASSFISRNYGYTF.

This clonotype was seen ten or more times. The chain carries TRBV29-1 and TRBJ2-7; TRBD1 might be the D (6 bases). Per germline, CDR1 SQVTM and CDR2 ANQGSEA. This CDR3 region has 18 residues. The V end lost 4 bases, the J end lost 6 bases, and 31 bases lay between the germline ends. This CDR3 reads CSVVKTGVQGNIGGEQYF. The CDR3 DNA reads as TGCAGCGTTGTTAAGACGGGCGTCCAGGGGAACATCGGTGGCGAGCAGTACTTC.

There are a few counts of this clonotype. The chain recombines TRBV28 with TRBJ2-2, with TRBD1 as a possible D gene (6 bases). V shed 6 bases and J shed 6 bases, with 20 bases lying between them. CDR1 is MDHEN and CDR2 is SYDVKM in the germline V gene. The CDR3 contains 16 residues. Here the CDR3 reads CASRRQVALAAGELFF. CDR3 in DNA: TGTGCCAGCAGAAGACAGGTTGCCCTGGCTGCCGGGGAGCTGTTTTTT.

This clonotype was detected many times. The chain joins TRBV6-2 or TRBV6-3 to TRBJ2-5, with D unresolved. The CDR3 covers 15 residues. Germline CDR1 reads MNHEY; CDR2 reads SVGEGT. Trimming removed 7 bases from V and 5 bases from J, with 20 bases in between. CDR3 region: CASTNTWTAMETQYF. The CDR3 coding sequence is TGTGCCAGCACGAATACGTGGACGGCCATGGAGACCCAGTACTTC.

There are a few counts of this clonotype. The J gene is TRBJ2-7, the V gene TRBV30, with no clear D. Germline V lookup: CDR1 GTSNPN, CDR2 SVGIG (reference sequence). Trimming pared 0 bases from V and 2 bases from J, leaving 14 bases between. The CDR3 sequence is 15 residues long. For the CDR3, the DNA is TGTGCCTGGAGTGTAGACATAACTCTCACCTACGAGCAGTACTTC. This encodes CAWSVDITLTYEQYF.

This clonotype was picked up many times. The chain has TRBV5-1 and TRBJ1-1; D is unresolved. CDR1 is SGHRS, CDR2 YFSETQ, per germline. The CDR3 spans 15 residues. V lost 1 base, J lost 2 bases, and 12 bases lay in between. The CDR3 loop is CASSLMPGHNTEAFF. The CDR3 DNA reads TGCGCCAGCAGCTTGATGCCGGGCCATAACACTGAAGCTTTCTTT.

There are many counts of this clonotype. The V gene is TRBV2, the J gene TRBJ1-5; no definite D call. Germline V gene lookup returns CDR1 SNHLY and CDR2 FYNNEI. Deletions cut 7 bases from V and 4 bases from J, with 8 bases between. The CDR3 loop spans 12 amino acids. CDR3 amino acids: CASNLYNQPQHF. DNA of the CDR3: TGTGCCAGCAATCTATATAATCAGCCCCAGCATTTT. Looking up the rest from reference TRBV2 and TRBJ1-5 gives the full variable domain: EPEVTQTPSHQVTQMGQEVILRCVPISNHLYFYWYRQILGQKVEFLVSFYNNEISEKSEIFDDQFSVERPDGSNFTLKIRSTKLEDSAMYFCASNLYNQPQHFGDGTRLSIL.

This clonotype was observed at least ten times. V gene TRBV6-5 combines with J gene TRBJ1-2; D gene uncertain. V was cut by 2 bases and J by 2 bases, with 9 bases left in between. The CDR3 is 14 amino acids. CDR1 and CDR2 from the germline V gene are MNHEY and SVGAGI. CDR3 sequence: CASSYGLGNYGYTF. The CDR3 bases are TGTGCCAGCAGTTACGGGTTGGGGAACTATGGCTACACCTTC.

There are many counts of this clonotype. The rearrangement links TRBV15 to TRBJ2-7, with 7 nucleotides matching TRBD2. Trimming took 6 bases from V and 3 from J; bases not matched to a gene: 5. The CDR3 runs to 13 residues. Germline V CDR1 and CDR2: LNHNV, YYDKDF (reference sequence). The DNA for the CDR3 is TGTGCCACCAGTCCGGGGGGAATCTACGAGCAGTACTTC. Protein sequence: CATSPGGIYEQYF.

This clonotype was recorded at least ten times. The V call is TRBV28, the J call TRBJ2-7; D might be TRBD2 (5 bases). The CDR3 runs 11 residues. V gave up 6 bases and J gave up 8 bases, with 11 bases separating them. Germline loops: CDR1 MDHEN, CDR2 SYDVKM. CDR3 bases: TGTGCCAGCAGCCGATCGGGGAAGCAGTACTTC. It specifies CASSRSGKQYF.